Listed below are T cell receptor beta chains from one sample, sequenced in a study of blood T cell repertoires in COVID-19. Assay used: immunoSEQ multiplex PCR; TCRdb lists only in-frame clones, some missing. This sample has almost 350,000 clones, with roughly nine tenths found just once. The sample was peripheral blood. The receptors were gathered from an older woman with COVID-19, enrolled during active disease. The CDR3 runs from the conserved cysteine through the conserved F or W. The D gene is left open where the match is weak. Some rows mark clone size as missing; the rest say once, few, many or name a class of expanded clone.

CASSLGTGGTGNEQFF,TGTGCCAGCAGCTTAGGGACAGGGGGCACGGGCAATGAGCAGTTCTTC,TRBV7-9,TRBJ2-1,TRBD1,-
CSASEGLAEAFF,TGCAGTGCTAGTGAGGGCTTGGCTGAAGCTTTCTTT,TRBV20-1,TRBJ1-1,-,-
CASSLGVAAFF,TGTGCCAGCAGCTTAGGAGTTGCAGCTTTCTTT,TRBV7-2,TRBJ1-1,-,-
CASSLAERSSYEQYF,TGTGCCAGCAGCTTAGCGGAGCGGAGCTCCTACGAGCAGTACTTC,TRBV7-8,TRBJ2-7,-,-
CASSGGQGLLNTEAFF,TGTGCCAGCAGTGGGGGACAGGGGCTCTTGAACACTGAAGCTTTCTTT,TRBV6-1,TRBJ1-1,TRBD1,-
CASSPTGSGGLRDQYF,TGTGCCAGCAGCCCTACGGGTAGCGGGGGCCTTAGGGATCAGTACTTC,TRBV5-4,TRBJ2-4,TRBD2,-
CASSLVASGVPSYEQYF,TGCGCCAGCAGCTTGGTGGCTAGCGGGGTACCATCCTACGAGCAGTACTTC,TRBV5-1,TRBJ2-7,TRBD2,-
CASSLPGAKETQYF,TGTGCCAGCAGCTTACCAGGCGCCAAAGAGACCCAGTACTTC,TRBV5-6,TRBJ2-5,-,-
CASSPRLRLNQETQYF,TGTGCCAGCTCACCACGGTTGCGGTTAAACCAAGAGACCCAGTACTTC,TRBV18,TRBJ2-5,-,-
CASSQGLAGGSNTGELFF,TGTGCCAGCAGCCAAGGCCTAGCGGGGGGTTCGAACACCGGGGAGCTGTTTTTT,TRBV3-1/TRBV3-2,TRBJ2-2,TRBD2,-
CASSRQGATGELFF,TGTGCCAGCAGCCGACAGGGGGCCACCGGGGAGCTGTTTTTT,TRBV3-1/TRBV3-2,TRBJ2-2,TRBD1,-
CATSSELDNEQFF,TGTGCCACTAGCTCGGAATTGGACAATGAGCAGTTCTTC,TRBV18,TRBJ2-1,-,-
CASSLNPVSSYEQYF,TGTGCCAGCAGCTTAAATCCAGTCAGCTCCTACGAGCAGTACTTC,TRBV11-2,TRBJ2-7,-,-
CASSPRQGSYNEQFF,TGTGCCAGCTCACCTCGGCAGGGGTCCTACAATGAGCAGTTCTTC,TRBV18,TRBJ2-1,-,-
CSVGGGQGPEEKLFF,TGCAGCGTTGGGGGGGGACAGGGACCAGAAGAAAAACTGTTTTTT,TRBV29-1,TRBJ1-4,TRBD1,-
CASSLLRSGAIGMDTQYF,TGTGCCAGCTCACTGCTTCGGAGCGGGGCTATCGGAATGGATACGCAGTATTTT,TRBV18,TRBJ2-3,TRBD2,-
CASSSTGGTNEKLFF,TGCGCCAGCAGCTCTACAGGGGGCACTAATGAAAAACTGTTTTTT,TRBV5-1,TRBJ1-4,TRBD1,-
CASSPAGRPVSTDTQYF,TGTGCCAGCTCACCTGCGGGTAGGCCGGTAAGCACAGATACGCAGTATTTT,TRBV18,TRBJ2-3,-,-
CASSLAGLKETQYF,TGTGCCAGCAGCTTAGCGGGCTTAAAGGAGACCCAGTACTTC,TRBV7-2,TRBJ2-5,-,once
CASSLRGGQGATNEKLFF,TGCGCCAGCAGCTTGAGGGGCGGACAGGGGGCAACTAATGAAAAACTGTTTTTT,TRBV5-1,TRBJ1-4,TRBD1,once
CASRNDRDSNQPQHF,TGTGCCAGCAGGAACGACAGAGATAGCAATCAGCCCCAGCATTTT,TRBV28,TRBJ1-5,-,-
CASSALQGAIGEQYF,TGTGCCAGCAGCGCCCTACAGGGGGCCATCGGCGAGCAGTACTTC,TRBV7-8,TRBJ2-7,TRBD1,-
CASSDSYSPRVYGYTF,TGTGCCAGCAGTGACTCGTACAGTCCTCGCGTCTATGGCTACACCTTC,TRBV2,TRBJ1-2,-,-
CATQTGTGRYEQYF,TGTGCCACCCAGACCGGGACAGGGCGCTACGAGCAGTACTTC,TRBV2,TRBJ2-7,TRBD1,-
CSARIGGGYTF,TGCAGTGCTAGAATCGGGGGGGGCTACACCTTC,TRBV20-1,TRBJ1-2,-,once
CASKPGGPNEKLFF,TGTGCCAGTAAACCAGGGGGACCTAATGAAAAACTGTTTTTT,TRBV19,TRBJ1-4,TRBD1,-
CASTGKNSGNTIYF,TGTGCCAGCACAGGCAAAAACTCTGGAAACACCATATATTTT,TRBV6-5,TRBJ1-3,-,-
CASSPRDPSGGELFF,TGTGCCAGCTCACCAAGAGACCCCTCGGGCGGGGAGCTGTTTTTT,TRBV18,TRBJ2-2,-,once
CASRSGAGANVLTF,TGTGCCAGCAGATCAGGGGCTGGGGCCAACGTCCTGACTTTC,TRBV7-2,TRBJ2-6,-,-
CASSPRSFYEQYF,TGTGCCAGCAGCCCTCGTAGCTTCTACGAGCAGTACTTC,TRBV27,TRBJ2-7,-,-
CASSFVQVNTEAFF,TGTGCCAGCAGCTTCGTACAGGTGAACACTGAAGCTTTCTTT,TRBV7-2,TRBJ1-1,-,-
CASSLTGQNYEQYF,TGTGCCAGCAGCTTAACGGGACAGAACTACGAGCAGTACTTC,TRBV11-1,TRBJ2-7,TRBD1,-
CASSLRGGPNTEAFF,TGTGCCAGCAGCCTTCGAGGGGGACCGAACACTGAAGCTTTCTTT,TRBV6-2/TRBV6-3,TRBJ1-1,-,-
CASSSGQRLAKNIQYF,TGCGCCAGCAGCTCTGGACAGAGGTTAGCCAAAAACATTCAGTACTTC,TRBV5-1,TRBJ2-4,-,-
CASRGTLADGYTF,TGTGCCAGCAGGGGGACTCTAGCGGATGGCTACACCTTC,TRBV12-3/TRBV12-4,TRBJ1-2,-,-
CASSEGPTRSIYGYTF,TGTGCCAGCAGTGAAGGTCCCACCAGAAGTATCTATGGCTACACCTTC,TRBV6-1,TRBJ1-2,-,-
CASSPSASAGAYEQYF,TGTGCCAGCAGCCCCTCCGCTTCCGCGGGGGCCTACGAGCAGTACTTC,TRBV9,TRBJ2-7,TRBD2,-
CASSLGGPSDF,TGTGCCAGCAGTTTGGGGGGGCCTTCCGACTTT,TRBV27,TRBJ1-1,-,-
CASTGGYTQYF,TGTGCCAGTACGGGAGGGTATACGCAGTATTTT,TRBV19,TRBJ2-3,TRBD2,-
CASSEAGGSYEQYF,TGTGCCAGCAGTGAAGCGGGGGGATCCTACGAGCAGTACTTC,TRBV6-1,TRBJ2-7,-,-
CASSYISGGAKNIQYF,TGTGCCAGCAGCTATATTAGCGGGGGGGCTAAAAACATTCAGTACTTC,TRBV7-8,TRBJ2-4,TRBD2,-
CASSVEESGTGRAF,TGTGCCAGCAGCGTAGAGGAGTCGGGGACAGGGCGTGCCTTC,TRBV9,TRBJ2-7,TRBD1,-
CASNPLLESAAGELFF,TGTGCCAGCAACCCCTTACTAGAGAGTGCGGCCGGGGAGCTGTTTTTT,TRBV28,TRBJ2-2,-,-
CASSLGLEETQYF,TGTGCCAGCAGCCTGGGACTGGAAGAGACCCAGTACTTC,TRBV7-9,TRBJ2-5,-,-
CASSASTGGLDQPQHF,TGTGCCAGCAGTGCTTCGACAGGGGGGTTAGATCAGCCCCAGCATTTT,TRBV2,TRBJ1-5,TRBD1,-
CASSYHRGRNTIYF,TGTGCCAGCAGTTATCACAGGGGGAGAAACACCATATATTTT,TRBV28,TRBJ1-3,TRBD1,-
CASTNRGGLEKLFF,TGTGCCAGTACTAACAGGGGCGGACTTGAAAAACTGTTTTTT,TRBV19,TRBJ1-4,TRBD1,-
CASSPTRGGTQYF,TGTGCCAGCAGCCCGACCCGCGGGGGCACGCAGTATTTT,TRBV11-2,TRBJ2-3,-,-
CASSLLSGSYNSPLHF,TGTGCCAGCAGCTTACTTTCGGGCTCCTATAATTCACCCCTCCACTTT,TRBV7-6,TRBJ1-6,-,-